The T cell receptor (beta chain) described here comes from a study of blood T cells in healthy people across ages. Overall study context: The template switching approach captured approximately one barcoded beta molecule for every two T cells.

This CDR3 contains 15 residues. Germline V gene sequence: CDR1 SEHNR, CDR2 FQNEAQ (reference sequence). As concerns this clonotype: The germline gene is not matched at one end of the junction; a read error may be the cause.

Together with a sample-barcoded 5' primer, a J-beta primer mix was included in a second PCR lasting roughly 7 to 11 cycles. TCRdb re-derived calls from the 5' RACE reads in MiXCR, one entry per CDR3 protein. The repertoire holds about 500,000 distinct CDR3 sequences, with 24% as singletons. These same records also appear under a second study, on T cells of mothers and their children. This second study notes: A few mothers and their six children, all healthy Caucasians, donated. Extraction yielded RNA that went, in full, into cDNA synthesis at roughly 1.5 ug per 15 ul. The search for persistent microchimeric T cell clones detected none.

This clonotype was sampled from a boy between 10 and 17 years old in good health. The specimen was blood. This chain connects TRBV7-9 to TRBJ2-4; D may match TRBD1 or TRBD2 (5 bases each). CDR3 sequence (DNA): TGTGCCAGCAGCCTAAGAGAGGGTATCGAGGACATTCAGCACTTC. As protein: CASSLREGIEDIQHF.